This TCR beta chain was observed in a study of T cell changes during pregnancy in multiple sclerosis (dated by TCRdb to between 2019 and 2020). Describing the broader study: The study examined how the T cell repertoire changed over the course of pregnancy in women with multiple sclerosis.

The CDR3 measures 15 amino acids from cysteine to phenylalanine. Kept here is only the CDR3 DNA, which spans 45 bases and is read in frame from base 1. The germline V gene (reference sequence) gives CDR1 as LNHDA and CDR2 as SQIVND. V lost 6 bases and J lost 6 bases, and the count of bases not matched to a germline gene is 11. The library relied on the immunoSEQ multiplex PCR assay. Held by TCRdb, this immuneACCESS table contains in-frame sequences only and omits some clones. Under half of the omission traces to an unresolved V gene where checked; the cause of the rest is unknown. This sample comprises 70,000 to 90,000 clones, about nine tenths of them detected only once. 3.5% to 4% of the sample comes from the top ten. Of note for this clone: The clone's antigen remains unknown. Base-call qualities are not available, and no considerably larger clone is one nucleotide away.

The sequence links TRBV19 to TRBJ2-3, with 8 bases aligning to TRBD1. This clonotype was sampled from a female donor in good health, serving as a control in a pregnancy study. Some clones in this sample may be carry-over from other donors' samples. This specimen consisted of PBMCs, obtained in the first trimester of pregnancy. This receptor has the CDR3 CASSQGAGRSDTQYF. The nucleotide sequence reads as follows: TGTGCCAGTAGCCAGGGGGCAGGGAGGTCGGATACGCAGTATTTT.